This TCR beta chain was documented in a study of OX40 agonist ivuxolimab in advanced cancers. Across the whole study: Ivuxolimab, an antibody acting as an agonist of OX40 (CD134), was used to treat patients. Regarding the study as a whole: The study found that CD8+ T cells averaged more expanded clones than CD4+.

A note on this clone: The target antigen is unknown.

The protocol was immunoSEQ multiplex PCR, while the TCRdb copy is restricted to in-frame clones and leaves out a portion. The data contain over 9,500 clones, roughly 67% of them singletons. The specimen was CD4+ or CD8+ T cells sorted from blood, collected in a trial of the OX40 agonist ivuxolimab. This clonotype originated in an adult with an advanced solid tumor such as melanoma, head and neck, liver or kidney cancer.

The CDR3 protein is CASRPRDRAYNEQFF. Written as DNA, the CDR3 is TGTGCCAGCAGGCCACGGGACAGAGCCTACAATGAGCAGTTCTTC. The gene calls are TRBV2 and TRBJ2-1; TRBD1 matches at 7 bases. The CDR3 sequence is 15 residues long. The J segment lost 2 bases and the V segment lost 6 bases, leaving 7 bases of the junction unmatched. CDR1 is SNHLY, CDR2 FYNNEI, per germline.